The sequence of this T cell receptor beta chain was determined in a study of blood T cell repertoires in COVID-19 (dated by TCRdb to about 2020). With regard to the full study: Samples covering the acute and convalescent phases of COVID-19 were provided by collaborators in the United States, Italy and Spain. The prospective study material was composed of cDNA or gDNA derived from T cells, B-cell-depleted T cells, or PBMCs. The dataset comprised deeply sampled blood TCRbeta repertoires from subjects exposed to, actively infected with, or recovered from COVID-19. The repertoires were made available in a free public database intended to serve as a resource for research on the immune response to SARS-CoV-2. The samples were drawn from the first 160 participants of the ongoing ImmuneRACE study and from some 1,300 subjects provided by 6 global collaborators. Sample metadata almost always included a de-identified subject ID, COVID-19 status, age in years and sex. Where HLA class I and class II types were available, the types were taken from metadata supplied by the sample provider, not from assay-based typing. Beyond this particular receptor, the publication reports: The quantity of clinical and demographic metadata differed by source and by participant and was supplied without curation.

Concerning this clone: Its target antigen remains unknown. No base qualities exist here, and no much larger clone lies one base off it.

The immunoSEQ Assay, a bias-controlled multiplex PCR, was used to amplify TCRbeta CDR3 regions from genomic DNA. On the study's bioinformatics: The number of nucleated cells in each sample was estimated from the amplification of reference gene primers within the assay. Sequence reads were collapsed and filtered to measure the absolute abundance of every unique TCRbeta CDR3 rearrangement. For each sample, productive Simpson clonality was calculated as the square root of Simpson's diversity index across productive rearrangements. Entries here come from immuneACCESS through TCRdb and include only in-frame sequences with V and J called. Some clones fail to appear in such tables; in the studies checked, an unresolved V gene covers under half of the shortfall, and the cause of the remainder is unknown. V, J and clone size are taken as reported in that table, and D and trimming were inferred from the DNA itself. This sample gives fewer than 150,000 clones in total; 80% to 90% of them show up just once. Approximately 3.6% of the sample belongs to the ten largest clones.

From the cysteine through the phenylalanine, the CDR3 covers 13 amino acids. Of the read, only the CDR3 DNA is kept; its 39 bases are in frame from base 1. Looking up the germline V gene (reference sequence) yields CDR1 SEHNR and CDR2 FQNEAQ. V is clipped by 5 bases and J by 4 bases, and the sequence between their germline boundaries is 9 bases long. Collaborating institutions collected whole blood in K2EDTA tubes following their own protocols. For TCRbeta analysis, collaborators shipped samples in one of three forms: frozen whole blood, isolated PBMCs, or DNA extracted from either of those sample types.

The sequence is built from TRBV7-9 and TRBJ1-5; the D gene is possibly TRBD1, with 6 bases matching. The sample taken for sequencing was peripheral blood. This receptor was identified in a man aged 35-49 years with acute or convalescent COVID-19. The CDR3 in this case is CASSQTGNQPQHF. The nucleotides read TGTGCCAGCAGCCAAACAGGGAATCAGCCCCAGCATTTT.